This TCR beta chain was profiled in a study of cytomegalovirus exposure and HLA in healthy donors. Findings and caveats of the study: Donor immune exposure was known only as CMV serostatus. Investigators reported 150 to 200 TCR beta chains as tied to cytomegalovirus. Likely technical artifact: a cluster of highly shared sequence variants. Presence/absence results assume similar sequencing depth per donor, which may not hold.

The PCR contained 60 Vbeta and 13 Jbeta primers. Sequencing was performed with immunoSEQ multiplex PCR; in TCRdb, only in-frame clones are kept and a portion is missing. Of around 150,000 clones in the sample, roughly 79% were seen once. Germline V gene lookup returns CDR1 WSHSY and CDR2 SAAADI. This CDR3 has 14 residues. Trimming took 2 bases from V and 0 from J; bases not matched to a gene: 1. About this clone: No antigen is known for it.

The rearrangement links TRBV10-2 to TRBJ2-7; 7 positions match TRBD2. The sequence came from a woman between 50 and 59 years old in good health and CMV-seronegative. The sample taken for sequencing was PBMCs. DNA of the CDR3: TGCGCCAGCAGTGAGCAGCGGGGCTCCTACGAGCAGTACTTC. Amino acid sequence: CASSEQRGSYEQYF.